The 2 T cell receptor beta chains given below trace back to one sample, sequenced in a study of cytomegalovirus exposure and HLA in healthy donors. 60 Vbeta and 13 Jbeta primers were used in PCR. The data were produced by immunoSEQ multiplex PCR, yet TCRdb's version contains in-frame clones alone and is incomplete. The table has roughly 100,000 clones, roughly 71% seen once. The sequenced sample consisted of PBMCs. The receptors come from a woman in her forties in good health and CMV-seronegative.

This clone was observed a handful of times. The chain is built from TRBV19 and TRBJ1-5; D is unresolved. Per the germline V gene, CDR1 is LNHDA and CDR2 is SQIVND (reference sequence). The ends were cut back, 0 bases at V and 1 base at J, with 7 bases in the middle. The CDR3 loop spans 15 amino acids. CDR3 residues: CASSIEFLSNQPQHF. The CDR3 DNA reads as TGTGCCAGTAGTATAGAGTTTCTAAGCAATCAGCCCCAGCATTTT.

The chain links TRBV30 to TRBJ2-5, with 10 bases fitting TRBD2. The CDR3 runs to 14 residues. The germline gives CDR1 GTSNPN, CDR2 SVGIG (reference sequence). With V trimmed by 5 bases and J by 4 bases, 7 bases remained unmatched. As DNA, the CDR3 is TGTGCCTGGGGGGAACTAGCGGGGAGAGAGACCCAGTACTTC. The encoded protein is CAWGELAGRETQYF.